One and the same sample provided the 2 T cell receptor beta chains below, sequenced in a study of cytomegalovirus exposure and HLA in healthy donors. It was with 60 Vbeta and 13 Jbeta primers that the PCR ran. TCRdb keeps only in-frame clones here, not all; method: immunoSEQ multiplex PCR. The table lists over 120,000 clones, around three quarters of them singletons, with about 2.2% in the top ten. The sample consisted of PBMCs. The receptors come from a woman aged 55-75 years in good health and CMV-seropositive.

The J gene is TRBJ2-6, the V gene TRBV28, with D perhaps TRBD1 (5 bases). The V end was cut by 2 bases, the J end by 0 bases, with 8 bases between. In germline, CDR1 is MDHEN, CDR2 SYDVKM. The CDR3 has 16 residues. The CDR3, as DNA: TGTGCCAGCAGTTTAACAGGTAGCTCTGGGGCCAACGTCCTGACTTTC. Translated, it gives CASSLTGSSGANVLTF.

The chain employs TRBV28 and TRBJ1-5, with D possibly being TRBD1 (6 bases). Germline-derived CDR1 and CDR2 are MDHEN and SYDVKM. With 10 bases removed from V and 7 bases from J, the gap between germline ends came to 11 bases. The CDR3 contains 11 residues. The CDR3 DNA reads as TGTGCCACAGGGGTAGGGCAGCCCCAGCATTTT. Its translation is CATGVGQPQHF.